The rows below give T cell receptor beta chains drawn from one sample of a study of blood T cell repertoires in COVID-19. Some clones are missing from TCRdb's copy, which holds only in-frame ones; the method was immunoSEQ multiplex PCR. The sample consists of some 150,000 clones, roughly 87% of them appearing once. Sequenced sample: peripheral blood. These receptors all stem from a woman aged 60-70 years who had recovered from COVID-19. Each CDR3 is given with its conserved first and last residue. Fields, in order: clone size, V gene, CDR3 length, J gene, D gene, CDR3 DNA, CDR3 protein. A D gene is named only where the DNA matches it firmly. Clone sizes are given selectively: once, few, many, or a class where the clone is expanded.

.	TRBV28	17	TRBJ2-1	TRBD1	TGTGCCAGCAGGATAGCCACAGGGGCCCTGTCCTACAATGAGCAGTTCTTC	CASRIATGALSYNEQFF
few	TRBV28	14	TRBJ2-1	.	TGTGCCAGCAGGGGTCCGGGCTCCTACAATGAGCAGTTCTTC	CASRGPGSYNEQFF
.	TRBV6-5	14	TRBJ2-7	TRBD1	TGTGCCAGCAAGACCGGGACAGCAAGAGACGAGCAGTACTTC	CASKTGTARDEQYF
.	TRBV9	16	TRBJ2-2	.	TGTGCCAGCAGCGGGCCTCAGGGGACGGTCACCGGGGAGCTGTTTTTT	CASSGPQGTVTGELFF
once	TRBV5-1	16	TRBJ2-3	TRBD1	TGCGCCAGCAGCTTAAACGGACAGGGGACCGCAGATACGCAGTATTTT	CASSLNGQGTADTQYF
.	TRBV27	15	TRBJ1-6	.	TGTGCCAGCACCCCCGGGACAAGGGGTAATTCACCCCTCCACTTT	CASTPGTRGNSPLHF
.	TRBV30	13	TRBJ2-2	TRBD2	TGTGCCTGGACTAGCGGGCCCACCGGGGAGCTGTTTTTT	CAWTSGPTGELFF
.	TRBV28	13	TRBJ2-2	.	TGTGCCAGCAGGTCAGGGGTCACCGGGGAGCTGTTTTTT	CASRSGVTGELFF
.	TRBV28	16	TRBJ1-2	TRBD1	TGTGCCAGCAGTGAAGCCGGGACAGGGGGCGACTATGGCTACACCTTC	CASSEAGTGGDYGYTF
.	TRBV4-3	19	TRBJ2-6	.	TGCGCCAGCAGCCAAGATTGGGCAGGGGCCTTTTCTGGGGCCAACGTCCTGACTTTC	CASSQDWAGAFSGANVLTF
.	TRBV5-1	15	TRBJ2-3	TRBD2	TGCGCCAGTCGGGAATCCCCTAGCGGGGTAGATACGCAGTATTTT	CASRESPSGVDTQYF
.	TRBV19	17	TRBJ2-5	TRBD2	TGTGCCAGTAGTACCGGTGTGCTAGCGGGAGCCCAAGAGACCCAGTACTTC	CASSTGVLAGAQETQYF
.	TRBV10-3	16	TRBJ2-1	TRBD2	TGTGCCATCAGTCTAGGGACTAGCGGGGGGCTCAATGAGCAGTTCTTC	CAISLGTSGGLNEQFF
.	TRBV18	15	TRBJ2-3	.	TGTGCCAGCTCCCCCACAGGAGACCCTACAGATACGCAGTATTTT	CASSPTGDPTDTQYF
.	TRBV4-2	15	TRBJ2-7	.	TGTGCCAGCAGCCAAGACCTAACTAAACCCTACGAGCAGTACTTC	CASSQDLTKPYEQYF
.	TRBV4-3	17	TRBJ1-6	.	TGCGCCAGCAGCCAAGAGATCGGGTCCTATTATAATTCACCCCTCCACTTT	CASSQEIGSYYNSPLHF
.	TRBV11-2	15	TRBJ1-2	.	TGTGCCAGCAGCCCAGTAAGGGGCAGAGACTATGGCTACACCTTC	CASSPVRGRDYGYTF
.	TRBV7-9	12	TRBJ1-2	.	TGTGCCAGCAGCTTAGACGGGTGGGGCTACACCTTC	CASSLDGWGYTF
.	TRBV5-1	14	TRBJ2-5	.	TGCGCCAGCAGCAAGGGACTGGGAGGAGAGACCCAGTACTTC	CASSKGLGGETQYF
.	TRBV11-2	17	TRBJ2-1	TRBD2	TGTGCCAGCAGCTCGTCGCAGGGACTAGCGGGCTACAATGAGCAGTTCTTC	CASSSSQGLAGYNEQFF
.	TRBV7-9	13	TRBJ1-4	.	TGTGCCAGCAGCTGGGGGGGGACTGAAAAACTGTTTTTT	CASSWGGTEKLFF
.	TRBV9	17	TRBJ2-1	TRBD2	TGTGCCAGCAGCGTAGTCCCAATAGCGGGGGCCTACAATGAGCAGTTCTTC	CASSVVPIAGAYNEQFF
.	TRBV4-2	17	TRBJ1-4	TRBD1	TGTGCCAGCAGCCAAGATCCATCGGACAGGTCGAATGAAAAACTGTTTTTT	CASSQDPSDRSNEKLFF
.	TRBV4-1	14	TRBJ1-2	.	TGCGCCAGCAGCCAAGATCTAGGAAACTATGGCTACACCTTC	CASSQDLGNYGYTF
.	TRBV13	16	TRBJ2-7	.	TGTGCCAGCAGCTTAGGGGGAAAAGGACAGTCGACCGAGCAGTACTTC	CASSLGGKGQSTEQYF
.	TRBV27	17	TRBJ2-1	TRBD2	TGTGCCAGCAGGCTACGGGGGGGGGCGAGCTCCTACAATGAGCAGTTCTTC	CASRLRGGASSYNEQFF
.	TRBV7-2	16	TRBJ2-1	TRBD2	TGTGCCAGCAGGAGAGGACTAGCGGGGTCCTACAATGAGCAGTTCTTC	CASRRGLAGSYNEQFF
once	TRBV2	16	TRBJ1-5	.	TGTGCCAGCAGTAAGATGACGGGCAGGGCCAATCAGCCCCAGCATTTT	CASSKMTGRANQPQHF
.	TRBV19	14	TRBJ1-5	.	TGTGCCAGTAGTATGTGGACAGTCAATCAGCCCCAGCATTTT	CASSMWTVNQPQHF
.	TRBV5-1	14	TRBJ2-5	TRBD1	TGCGCCAGCAACAAAGGACAGGGCCAAGAGACCCAGTACTTC	CASNKGQGQETQYF
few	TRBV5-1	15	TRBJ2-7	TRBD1	TGCGCCAGCAGCGCCAGGGGGCATAGTGGCGACGAGCAGTACTTC	CASSARGHSGDEQYF
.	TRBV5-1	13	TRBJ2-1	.	TGCGCCAGCCGTGAACAGGGCTACAATGAGCAGTTCTTC	CASREQGYNEQFF
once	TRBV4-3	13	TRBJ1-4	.	TGCGCCAGCAGCCAAACCGGGACATCTGGACTGTTTTTT	CASSQTGTSGLFF
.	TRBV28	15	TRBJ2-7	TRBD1	TGTGCCAGCAGTAGCGCGGGACAGGGAGAAGGCGAGCAGTACTTC	CASSSAGQGEGEQYF
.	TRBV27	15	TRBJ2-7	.	TGTGCCAGCGGAGAACGGGGCAGGGGATCCTACGAGCAGTACTTC	CASGERGRGSYEQYF
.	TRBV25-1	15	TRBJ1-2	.	TGTGCCAGCAGTGACCCTATGGGGGGAGTAAAGGGCTACACCTTC	CASSDPMGGVKGYTF
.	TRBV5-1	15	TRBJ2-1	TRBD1	TGCGCCAGCAGCGGCCGGGACAGGGTGCGGAATGAGCAGTTCTTC	CASSGRDRVRNEQFF
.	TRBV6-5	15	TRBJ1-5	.	TGTGCCAGCAGCCGAGGAGGGACTAGCAATCAGCCCCAGCATTTT	CASSRGGTSNQPQHF
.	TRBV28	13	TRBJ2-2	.	TGTGCCAGCAGTTTGTCTATGACCGGGGAGCTGTTTTTT	CASSLSMTGELFF
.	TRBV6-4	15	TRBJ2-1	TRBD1	TGTGCCAGCAGTGGTCCGGGACAGGGTTACAATGAGCAGTTCTTC	CASSGPGQGYNEQFF
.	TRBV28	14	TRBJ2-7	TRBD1	TGTGCCAGCAGCCCGGACAGGGGTGTCTACGAGCAGTACTTC	CASSPDRGVYEQYF